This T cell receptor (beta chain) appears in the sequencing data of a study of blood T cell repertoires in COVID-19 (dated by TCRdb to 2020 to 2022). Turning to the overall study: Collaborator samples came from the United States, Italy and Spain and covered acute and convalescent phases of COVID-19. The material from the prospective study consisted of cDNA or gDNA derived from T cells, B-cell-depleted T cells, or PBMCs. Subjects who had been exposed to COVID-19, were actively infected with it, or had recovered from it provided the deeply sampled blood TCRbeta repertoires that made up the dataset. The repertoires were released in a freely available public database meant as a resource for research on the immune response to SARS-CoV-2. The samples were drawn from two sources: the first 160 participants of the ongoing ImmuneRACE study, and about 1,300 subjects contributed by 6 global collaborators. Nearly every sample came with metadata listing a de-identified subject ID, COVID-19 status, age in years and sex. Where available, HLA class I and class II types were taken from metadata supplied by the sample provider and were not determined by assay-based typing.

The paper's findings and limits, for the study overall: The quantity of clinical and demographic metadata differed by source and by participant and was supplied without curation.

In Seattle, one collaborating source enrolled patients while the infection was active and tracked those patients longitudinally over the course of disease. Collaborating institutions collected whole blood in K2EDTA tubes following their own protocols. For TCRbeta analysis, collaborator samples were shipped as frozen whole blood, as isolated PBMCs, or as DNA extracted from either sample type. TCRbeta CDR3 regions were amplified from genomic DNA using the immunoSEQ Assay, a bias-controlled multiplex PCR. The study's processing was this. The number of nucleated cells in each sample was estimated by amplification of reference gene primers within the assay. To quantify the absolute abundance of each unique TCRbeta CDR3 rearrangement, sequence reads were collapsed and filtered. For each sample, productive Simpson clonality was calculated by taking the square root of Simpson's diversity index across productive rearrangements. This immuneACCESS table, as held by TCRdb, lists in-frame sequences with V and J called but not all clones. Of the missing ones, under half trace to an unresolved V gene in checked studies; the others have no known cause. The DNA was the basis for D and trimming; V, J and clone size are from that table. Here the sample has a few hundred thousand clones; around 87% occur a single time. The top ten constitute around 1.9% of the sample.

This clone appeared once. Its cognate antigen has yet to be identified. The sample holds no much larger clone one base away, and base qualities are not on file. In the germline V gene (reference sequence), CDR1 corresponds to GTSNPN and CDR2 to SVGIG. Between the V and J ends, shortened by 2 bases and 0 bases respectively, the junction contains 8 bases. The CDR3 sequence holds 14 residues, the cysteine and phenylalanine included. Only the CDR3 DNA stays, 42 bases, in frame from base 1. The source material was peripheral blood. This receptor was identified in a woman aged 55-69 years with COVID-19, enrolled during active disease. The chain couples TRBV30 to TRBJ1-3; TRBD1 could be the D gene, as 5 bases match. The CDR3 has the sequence CAWSRGDSGNTIYF. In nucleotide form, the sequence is TGTGCCTGGAGTCGGGGGGACTCTGGAAACACCATATATTTT.